What follows describes a single T cell receptor (beta chain). The antigen remains unidentified. This sample is part of a study of cytomegalovirus exposure and HLA in healthy donors. Study-level results: In a later analysis, most CMV-associated TCR beta chains appeared HLA-restricted. Equally common other TCR beta chains were less clonally expanded than HLA-associated ones, a later analysis found.

The PCR made use of 60 Vbeta and 13 Jbeta primers. Sequencing used immunoSEQ multiplex PCR; TCRdb keeps in-frame clones, though not all of them. The table has some 120,000 clones, roughly three quarters seen once; the top ten hold roughly 2%. This CDR3 is 14 amino acids long. The germline V gene has CDR1 LNHNV and CDR2 YYDKDF (reference sequence). Trimming pared 1 base from V and 5 bases from J, leaving 12 bases between. This clonotype was sampled from a man between 18 and 29 years old in good health and CMV-seronegative. This chain uses TRBV15 with TRBJ2-7; D gene unclear. The material sequenced was PBMCs. CDR3 DNA sequence: TGTGCCACCAGCAGAGGCCGGGTAGAAAACGAGCAGTACGTC. Its protein product is CATSRGRVENEQYV.